The source of this T cell receptor (beta chain) is a study of radiation and T cells in renal cell carcinoma. A word on this clone: Antigen specificity is unknown.

Assay: immunoSEQ multiplex PCR; the TCRdb copy retains only in-frame clones and omits some. Of approximately 63,000 clones listed, roughly three quarters are singletons. Time point given: baseline pretreatment blood. Treatment denoted: 15 Gy SBRT to primary tumor, nephrectomy 4 weeks later. The tumor was a clear cell renal cell carcinoma. Findings of the study overall: No pretreatment tumor biopsies were available for baseline clonotypes. Top tumor clonotypes rose in blood 2 weeks post-radiation, then contracted.

Here the sequenced sample was blood, taken from a patient whose treatment included radiotherapy and nephrectomy. The sequence was collected from a man aged 55 to 69 with renal cell carcinoma.

Here the CDR3 reads CASSIPGAAEAFF. The CDR3 DNA follows: TGTGCCAGCAGTATTCCAGGGGCAGCTGAAGCTTTCTTT. V is TRBV6-6 and J is TRBJ1-1; a possible D gene is TRBD1 (6 bases). Germline V gene sequence: CDR1 MNHNY, CDR2 SVGAGI (reference sequence). There are 13 residues in the CDR3. Trimming took 5 bases from V and 6 from J, leaving 13 bases between them.